This TCR beta chain originates from a study of T cells in Graves' hyperthyroidism and ophthalmopathy. General observations from the study: In simple terms, a model built on 13 V-J features told ophthalmopathy apart from stable hyperthyroidism.

About this clonotype itself: The antigen remains unidentified.

Stable disease denoted Graves' hyperthyroidism without ophthalmopathy progression within 18 months. In patients aged 18 to 65, hyperthyroidism was newly diagnosed, with duration under 2 months. Diagnostic decisions used clinical symptoms, serum thyroxine and TRAb, thyroid ultrasound and orbital computed tomography. TCR beta CDR3 regions were amplified from RNA. Using the HTBI primer set, a first-round RT-PCR was run on the TCR CDR3. TCRdb redid the calling of the multiplex PCR reads with MiXCR, one entry per CDR3 protein. The table lists some 510,000 distinct CDR3 sequences, under 25% of them singletons. The CDR3 has 17 amino acids. Trimming stripped 0 bases from V and 2 bases from J, with 17 bases between.

This chain joins TRBV12-3 or TRBV12-4 and TRBJ2-7, with D maybe TRBD2 (6 bases). The sample consisted of blood. The clonotype was recovered from a man between 18 and 29 years old with Graves' hyperthyroidism. The CDR3: CASSLALIRAGPYEQYF. The CDR3 bases are TGTGCCAGCAGTTTAGCGCTTATCAGGGCGGGACCCTACGAGCAGTACTTC.